This T cell receptor (beta chain) emerged from a study of blood T cells in healthy people across ages. Study results and limitations: One million T cells yielded diversity estimates that were considered underestimates.

Germline lookup yields CDR1 SGHDN and CDR2 FVKESK. This CDR3 is built from 14 residues. V gave up 4 bases and J gave up 4 bases, with 13 bases separating them. There were healthy Caucasian individuals from Russia, aged about 6 to 100, serving as donors. Isolated PBMCs totaled at least 7 million in each sample. With respect to this clonotype: What it binds is unknown.

Through a sample-barcoded 5' primer and a J-beta primer mix, a second PCR was run for about 6 to 11 cycles. Researchers report that each sample yielded at least 3 million CDR3-containing paired-end reads. TCRdb fed the 5' RACE reads into MiXCR, producing one record per CDR3 protein. This table holds 700,000 to 1,000,000 distinct CDR3 sequences, roughly 44% found once. The sample consisted of blood. This sequence was found in a man aged 55-75 years in good health. The gene calls are TRBV14 and TRBJ2-5; D may be TRBD2 (7 bases). The DNA of the CDR3 is TGTGCCAGCAGCCGTGGGGGGGCTCCAGAGACCCAGTACTTC. Its translation is CASSRGGAPETQYF.